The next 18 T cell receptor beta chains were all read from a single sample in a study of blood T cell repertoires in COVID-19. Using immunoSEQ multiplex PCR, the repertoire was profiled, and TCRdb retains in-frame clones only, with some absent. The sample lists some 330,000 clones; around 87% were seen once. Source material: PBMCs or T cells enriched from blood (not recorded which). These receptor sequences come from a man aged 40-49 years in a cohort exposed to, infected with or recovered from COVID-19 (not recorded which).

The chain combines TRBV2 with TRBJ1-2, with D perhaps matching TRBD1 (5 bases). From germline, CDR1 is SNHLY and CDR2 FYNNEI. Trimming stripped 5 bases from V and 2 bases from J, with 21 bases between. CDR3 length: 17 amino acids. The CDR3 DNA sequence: TGTGCCAGCAGTCCCAACATTCGACAGTCTTCCAACTATGGCTACACCTTC. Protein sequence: CASSPNIRQSSNYGYTF. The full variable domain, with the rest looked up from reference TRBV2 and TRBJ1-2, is EPEVTQTPSHQVTQMGQEVILRCVPISNHLYFYWYRQILGQKVEFLVSFYNNEISEKSEIFDDQFSVERPDGSNFTLKIRSTKLEDSAMYFCASSPNIRQSSNYGYTFGSGTRLTVV.

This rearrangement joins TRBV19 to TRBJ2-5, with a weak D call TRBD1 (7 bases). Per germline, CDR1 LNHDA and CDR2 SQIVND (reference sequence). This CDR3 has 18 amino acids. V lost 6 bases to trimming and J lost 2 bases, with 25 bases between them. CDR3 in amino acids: CASSPGWRGRPGQETQYF. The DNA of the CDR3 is TGTGCCAGTAGCCCCGGGTGGAGGGGGCGGCCTGGGCAAGAGACCCAGTACTTC.

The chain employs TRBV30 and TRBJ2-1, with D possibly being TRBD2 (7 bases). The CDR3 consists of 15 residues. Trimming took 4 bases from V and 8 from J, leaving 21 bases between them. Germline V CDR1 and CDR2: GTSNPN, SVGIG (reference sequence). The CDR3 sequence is CAWTVGGLGVDEQFF. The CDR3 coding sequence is TGTGCCTGGACGGTGGGGGGGCTAGGCGTCGATGAGCAGTTCTTC.

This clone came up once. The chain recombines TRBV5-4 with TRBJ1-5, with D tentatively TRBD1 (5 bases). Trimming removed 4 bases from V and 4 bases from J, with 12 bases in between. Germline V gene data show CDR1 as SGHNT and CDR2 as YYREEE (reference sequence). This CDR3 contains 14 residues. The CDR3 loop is CASSDMGGNQPQHF. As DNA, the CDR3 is TGTGCCAGCAGCGATATGGGGGGGAATCAGCCCCAGCATTTT. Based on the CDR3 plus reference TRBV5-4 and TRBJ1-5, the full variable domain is ETGVTQSPTHLIKTRGQQVTLRCSSQSGHNTVSWYQQALGQGPQFIFQYYREEENGRGNFPPRFSGLQFPNYSSELNVNALELDDSALYLCASSDMGGNQPQHFGDGTRLSIL.

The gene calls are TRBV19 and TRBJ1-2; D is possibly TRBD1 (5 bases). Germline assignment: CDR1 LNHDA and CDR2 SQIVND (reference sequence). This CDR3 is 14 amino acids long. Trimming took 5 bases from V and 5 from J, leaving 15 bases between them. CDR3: CASSPWTPLYGYTF. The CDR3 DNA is TGTGCCAGTAGTCCCTGGACACCTTTATATGGCTACACCTTC.

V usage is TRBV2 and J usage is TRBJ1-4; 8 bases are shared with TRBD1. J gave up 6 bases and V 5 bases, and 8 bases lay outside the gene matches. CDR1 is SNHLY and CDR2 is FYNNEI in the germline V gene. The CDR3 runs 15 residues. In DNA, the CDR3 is TGTGCCAGCAGTTCGCGGACAGGGCGGTATGAAAAACTGTTTTTT. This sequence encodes CASSSRTGRYEKLFF. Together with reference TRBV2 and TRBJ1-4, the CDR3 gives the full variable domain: EPEVTQTPSHQVTQMGQEVILRCVPISNHLYFYWYRQILGQKVEFLVSFYNNEISEKSEIFDDQFSVERPDGSNFTLKIRSTKLEDSAMYFCASSSRTGRYEKLFFGSGTQLSVL.

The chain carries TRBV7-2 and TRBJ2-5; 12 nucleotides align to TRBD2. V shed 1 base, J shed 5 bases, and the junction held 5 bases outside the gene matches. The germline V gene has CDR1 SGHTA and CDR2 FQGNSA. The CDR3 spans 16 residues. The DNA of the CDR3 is TGTGCCAGCAGCTTAGGACCGGGACTAGCGGGTGAGACCCAGTACTTC. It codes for CASSLGPGLAGETQYF.

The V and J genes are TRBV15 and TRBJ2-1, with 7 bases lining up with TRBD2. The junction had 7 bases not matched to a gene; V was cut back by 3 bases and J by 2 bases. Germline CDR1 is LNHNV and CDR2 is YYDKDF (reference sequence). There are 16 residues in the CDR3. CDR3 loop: CATSRRGLAAYNEQFF. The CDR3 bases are TGTGCCACCAGCAGGAGGGGCCTAGCGGCCTACAATGAGCAGTTCTTC.

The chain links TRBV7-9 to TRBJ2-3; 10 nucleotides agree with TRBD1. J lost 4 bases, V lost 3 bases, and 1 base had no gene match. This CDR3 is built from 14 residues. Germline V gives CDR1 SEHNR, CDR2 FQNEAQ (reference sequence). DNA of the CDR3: TGTGCCAGCAGCTTGACAGGGGGCGCAGATACGCAGTATTTT. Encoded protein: CASSLTGGADTQYF.

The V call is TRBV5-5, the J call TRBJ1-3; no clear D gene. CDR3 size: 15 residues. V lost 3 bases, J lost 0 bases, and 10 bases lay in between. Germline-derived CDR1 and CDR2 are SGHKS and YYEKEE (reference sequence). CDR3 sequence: CASSSPESSGNTIYF. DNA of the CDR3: TGTGCCAGCAGCTCCCCGGAGTCCTCTGGAAACACCATATATTTT.

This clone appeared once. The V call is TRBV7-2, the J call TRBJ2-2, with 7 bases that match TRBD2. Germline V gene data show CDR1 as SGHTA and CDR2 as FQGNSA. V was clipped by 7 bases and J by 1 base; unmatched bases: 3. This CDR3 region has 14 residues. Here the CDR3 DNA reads TGTGCCAGCACCCCGGGGGGGAACACCGGGGAGCTGTTTTTT. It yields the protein CASTPGGNTGELFF.

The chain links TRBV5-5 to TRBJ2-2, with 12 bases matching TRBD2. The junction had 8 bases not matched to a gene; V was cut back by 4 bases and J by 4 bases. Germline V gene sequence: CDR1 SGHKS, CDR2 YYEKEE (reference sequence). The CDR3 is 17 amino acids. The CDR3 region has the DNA TGTGCCAGCAGCACCGTGACTAGCGGGAGTTCCACCGGGGAGCTGTTTTTT. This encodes CASSTVTSGSSTGELFF. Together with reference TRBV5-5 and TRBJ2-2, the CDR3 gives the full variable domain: DAGVTQSPTHLIKTRGQQVTLRCSPISGHKSVSWYQQVLGQGPQFIFQYYEKEERGRGNFPDRFSARQFPNYSSELNVNALLLGDSALYLCASSTVTSGSSTGELFFGEGSRLTVL.

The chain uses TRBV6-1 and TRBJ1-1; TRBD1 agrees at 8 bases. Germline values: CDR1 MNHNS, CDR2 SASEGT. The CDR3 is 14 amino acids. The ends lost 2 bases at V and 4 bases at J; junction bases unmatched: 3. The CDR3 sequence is CASSERTGFTEAFF. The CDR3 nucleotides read TGTGCCAGCAGTGAAAGGACAGGGTTCACTGAAGCTTTCTTT.

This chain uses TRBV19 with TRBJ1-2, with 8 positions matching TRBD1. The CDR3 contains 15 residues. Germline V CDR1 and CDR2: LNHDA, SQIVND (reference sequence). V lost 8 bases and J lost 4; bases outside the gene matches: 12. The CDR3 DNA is TGTGCCAGTCAACCCTTAGACAGGGGAATCTATGGCTACACCTTC. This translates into CASQPLDRGIYGYTF.

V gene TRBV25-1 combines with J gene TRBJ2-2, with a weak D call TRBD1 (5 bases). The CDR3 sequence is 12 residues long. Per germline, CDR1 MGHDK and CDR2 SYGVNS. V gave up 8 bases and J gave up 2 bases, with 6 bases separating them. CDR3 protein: CASDRNTGELFF. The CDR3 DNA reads TGTGCCAGCGACAGAAACACCGGGGAGCTGTTTTTT.

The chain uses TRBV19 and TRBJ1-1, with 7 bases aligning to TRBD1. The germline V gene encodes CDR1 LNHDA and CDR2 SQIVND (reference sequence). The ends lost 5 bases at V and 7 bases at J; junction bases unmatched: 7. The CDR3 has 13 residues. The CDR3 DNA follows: TGTGCCAGTAGTGTCACAGGGGTAGGTGAAGCTTTCTTT. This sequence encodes CASSVTGVGEAFF.

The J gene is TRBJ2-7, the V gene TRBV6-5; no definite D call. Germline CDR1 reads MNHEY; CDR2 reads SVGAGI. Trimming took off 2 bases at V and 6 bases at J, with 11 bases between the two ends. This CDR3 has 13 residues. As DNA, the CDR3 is TGTGCCAGCAGTTACACCTCGTCTAGCGAGCAGTACTTC. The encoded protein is CASSYTSSSEQYF.

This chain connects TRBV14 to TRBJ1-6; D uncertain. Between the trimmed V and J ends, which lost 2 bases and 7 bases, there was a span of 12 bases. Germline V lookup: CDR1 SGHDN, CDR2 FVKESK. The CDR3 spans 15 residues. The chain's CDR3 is CASSQQTGGNSPLHF. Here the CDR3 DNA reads TGTGCCAGCAGCCAACAGACTGGAGGGAATTCACCCCTCCACTTT. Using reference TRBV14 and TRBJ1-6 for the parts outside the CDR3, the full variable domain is EAGVTQFPSHSVIEKGQTVTLRCDPISGHDNLYWYRRVMGKEIKFLLHFVKESKQDESGMPNNRFLAERTGGTYSTLKVQPAELEDSGVYFCASSQQTGGNSPLHFGNGTRLTVT.